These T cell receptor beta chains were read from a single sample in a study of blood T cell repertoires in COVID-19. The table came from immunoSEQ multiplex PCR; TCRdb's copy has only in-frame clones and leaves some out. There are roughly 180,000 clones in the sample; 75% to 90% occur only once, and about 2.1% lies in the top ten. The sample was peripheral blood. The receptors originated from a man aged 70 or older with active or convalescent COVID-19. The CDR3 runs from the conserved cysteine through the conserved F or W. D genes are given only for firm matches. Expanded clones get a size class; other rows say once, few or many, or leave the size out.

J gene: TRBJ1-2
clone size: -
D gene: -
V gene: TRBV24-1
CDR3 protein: CATSDPAEPGAAGYTF
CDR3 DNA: TGTGCCACCAGTGATCCGGCCGAACCAGGGGCAGCTGGCTACACCTTC

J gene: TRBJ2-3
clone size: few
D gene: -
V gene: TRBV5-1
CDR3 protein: CASSSGLSTDTQYF
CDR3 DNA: TGCGCCAGCAGCTCGGGACTGAGCACAGATACGCAGTATTTT

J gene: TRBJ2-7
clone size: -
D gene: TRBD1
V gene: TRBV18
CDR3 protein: CASSPGTASYEQYF
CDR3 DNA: TGTGCCAGCTCACCCGGGACAGCTTCCTACGAGCAGTACTTC

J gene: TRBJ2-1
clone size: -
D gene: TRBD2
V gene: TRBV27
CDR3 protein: CASSQSGRAAYEQFF
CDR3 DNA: TGTGCCAGCAGTCAGAGCGGGAGGGCCGCGTATGAGCAGTTCTTC

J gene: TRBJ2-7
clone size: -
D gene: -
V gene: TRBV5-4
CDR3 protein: CASSPGGSSSEEQYF
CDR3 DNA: TGTGCCAGCAGCCCGGGTGGGTCTAGCTCAGAAGAGCAGTACTTC

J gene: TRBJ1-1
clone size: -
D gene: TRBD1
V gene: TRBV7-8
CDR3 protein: CASSPDRGQNTEAFF
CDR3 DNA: TGTGCCAGCAGCCCGGACAGGGGCCAGAACACTGAAGCTTTCTTT

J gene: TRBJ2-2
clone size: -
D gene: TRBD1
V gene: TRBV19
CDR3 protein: CANGTGSNTGGTGELFF
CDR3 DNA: TGTGCCAACGGGACAGGTTCGAACACCGGAGGCACCGGGGAGCTGTTTTTT

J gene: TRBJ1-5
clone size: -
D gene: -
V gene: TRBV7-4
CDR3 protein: CASSLVEQPQHF
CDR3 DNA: TGTGCCAGCAGCTTAGTGGAGCAGCCCCAGCATTTT

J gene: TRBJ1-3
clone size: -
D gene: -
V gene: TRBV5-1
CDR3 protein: CASSPGAGENTIYF
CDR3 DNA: TGCGCCAGCAGCCCCGGGGCGGGAGAAAACACCATATATTTT

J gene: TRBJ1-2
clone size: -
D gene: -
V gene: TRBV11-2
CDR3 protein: CASSLVRQVWAGYTF
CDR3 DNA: TGTGCCAGCAGCTTAGTCCGCCAAGTATGGGCTGGCTACACCTTC

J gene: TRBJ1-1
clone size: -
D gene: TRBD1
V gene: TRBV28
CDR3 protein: CASRGTGTGDTEAFF
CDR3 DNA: TGTGCCAGCAGGGGAACCGGGACAGGGGATACTGAAGCTTTCTTT

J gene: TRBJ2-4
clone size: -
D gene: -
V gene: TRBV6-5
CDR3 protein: CASRITGTDIQYF
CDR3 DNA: TGTGCCAGCAGGATTACAGGGACGGACATTCAGTACTTC

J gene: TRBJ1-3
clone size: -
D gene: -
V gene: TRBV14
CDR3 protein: CASSLGNTIYF
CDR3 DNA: TGTGCCAGCAGTCTTGGAAACACCATATATTTT

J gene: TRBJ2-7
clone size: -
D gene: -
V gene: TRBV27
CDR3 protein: CASSSRGTAYEQYF
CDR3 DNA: TGTGCCAGCAGCTCACGGGGTACGGCGTACGAGCAGTACTTC

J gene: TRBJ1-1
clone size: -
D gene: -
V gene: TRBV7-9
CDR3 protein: CASSYDSTEAFF
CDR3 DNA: TGTGCCAGCAGCTATGACAGCACTGAAGCTTTCTTT

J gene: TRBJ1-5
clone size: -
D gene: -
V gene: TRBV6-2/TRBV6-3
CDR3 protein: CASSYHRVVQQPQHF
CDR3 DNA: TGTGCCAGCAGTTACCACAGGGTTGTTCAACAGCCCCAGCATTTT

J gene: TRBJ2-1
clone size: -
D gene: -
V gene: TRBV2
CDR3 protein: CASNSRGGNDNEQFF
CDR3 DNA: TGTGCCAGCAACTCCCGGGGCGGGAATGACAATGAGCAGTTCTTC

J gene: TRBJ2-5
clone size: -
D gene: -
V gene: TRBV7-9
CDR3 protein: CASSLPVGGETQYF
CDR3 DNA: TGTGCCAGCAGCTTGCCGGTCGGGGGAGAGACCCAGTACTTC

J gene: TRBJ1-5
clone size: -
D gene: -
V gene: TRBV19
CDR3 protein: CASSIPNWGDGNQPQHF
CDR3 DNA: TGTGCCAGTAGTATCCCCAATTGGGGGGATGGCAATCAGCCCCAGCATTTT

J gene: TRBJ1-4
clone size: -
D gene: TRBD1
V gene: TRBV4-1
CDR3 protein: CASSQTGQVVNEKLFF
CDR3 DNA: TGCGCCAGCAGCCAGACAGGACAGGTAGTTAATGAAAAACTGTTTTTT

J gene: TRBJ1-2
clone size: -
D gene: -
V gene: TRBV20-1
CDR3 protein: CSASPGFNGYTF
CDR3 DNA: TGCAGTGCTAGTCCAGGGTTCAATGGCTACACCTTC

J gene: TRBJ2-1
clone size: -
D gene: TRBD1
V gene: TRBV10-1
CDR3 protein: CASSSDQQGRDEQFF
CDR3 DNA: TGCGCCAGTAGCTCCGACCAACAGGGGCGGGATGAGCAGTTCTTC

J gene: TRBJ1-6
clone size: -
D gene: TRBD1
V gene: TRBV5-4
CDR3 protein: CASSPGGRQGNSPLHF
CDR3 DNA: TGTGCCAGCAGCCCCGGAGGCCGACAGGGAAATTCACCCCTCCACTTT

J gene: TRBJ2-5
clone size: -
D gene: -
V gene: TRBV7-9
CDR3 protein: CASSLTVGSGWETQYF
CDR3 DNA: TGTGCCAGCAGCCTCACTGTGGGTAGCGGTTGGGAGACCCAGTACTTC

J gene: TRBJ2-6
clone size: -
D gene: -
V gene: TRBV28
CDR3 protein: CASSREDSSSGANVLTF
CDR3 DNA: TGTGCCAGCAGTAGAGAGGACAGCAGCTCTGGGGCCAACGTCCTGACTTTC

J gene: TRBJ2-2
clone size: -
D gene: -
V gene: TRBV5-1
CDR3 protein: CASSLAYGTGDPTGELFF
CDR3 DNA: TGCGCCAGCAGCTTGGCCTATGGGACGGGGGATCCTACCGGGGAGCTGTTTTTT

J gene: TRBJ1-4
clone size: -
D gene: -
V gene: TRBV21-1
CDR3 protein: CASSKAEDRGIRTTNEKLFF
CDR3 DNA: TGTGCCAGCAGCAAAGCGGAGGACAGGGGAATTCGGACAACTAATGAAAAACTGTTTTTT

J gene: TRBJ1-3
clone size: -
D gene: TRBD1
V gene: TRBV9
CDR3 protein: CASSTTGGGNTIYF
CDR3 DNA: TGTGCCAGCAGCACAACAGGGGGGGGAAACACCATATATTTT

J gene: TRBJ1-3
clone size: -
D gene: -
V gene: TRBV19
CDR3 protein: CASSMGGNSGNTIYF
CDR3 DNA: TGTGCCAGTAGTATGGGAGGGAACTCTGGAAACACCATATATTTT

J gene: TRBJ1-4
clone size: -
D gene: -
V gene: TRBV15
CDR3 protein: CATSGDTVKNEKLFF
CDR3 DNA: TGTGCCACCAGCGGTGACACTGTGAAGAATGAAAAACTGTTTTTT

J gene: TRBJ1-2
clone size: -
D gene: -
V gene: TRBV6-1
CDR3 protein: CASSDLGGRANYGYTF
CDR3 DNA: TGTGCCAGCAGTGATCTGGGCGGGCGAGCTAACTATGGCTACACCTTC

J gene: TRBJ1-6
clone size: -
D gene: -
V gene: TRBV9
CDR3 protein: CASSATGLRSPLHF
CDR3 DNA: TGTGCCAGCAGCGCTACAGGGTTGCGTTCACCCCTCCACTTT

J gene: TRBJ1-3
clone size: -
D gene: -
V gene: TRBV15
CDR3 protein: CATRQGTSGNTIYF
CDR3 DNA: TGTGCCACCAGGCAGGGGACGTCGGGAAACACCATATATTTT

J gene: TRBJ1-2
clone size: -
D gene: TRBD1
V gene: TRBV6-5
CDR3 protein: CASSYRRTGGTTGYTF
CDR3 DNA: TGTGCCAGCAGTTACCGTAGGACAGGGGGGACCACAGGCTACACCTTC

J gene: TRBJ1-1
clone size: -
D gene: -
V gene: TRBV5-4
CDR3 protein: CASSPPSRVGAFF
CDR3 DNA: TGTGCCAGCAGCCCTCCATCTCGGGTCGGAGCTTTCTTT

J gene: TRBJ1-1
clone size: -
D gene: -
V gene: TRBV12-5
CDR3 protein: CASGQDWNTEAFF
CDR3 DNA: TGTGCTAGTGGCCAGGACTGGAACACTGAAGCTTTCTTT

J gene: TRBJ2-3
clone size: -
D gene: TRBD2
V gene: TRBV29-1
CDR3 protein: CSADYPSGRTSDTQYF
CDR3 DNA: TGCAGCGCCGACTACCCTAGCGGGAGAACATCAGATACGCAGTATTTT

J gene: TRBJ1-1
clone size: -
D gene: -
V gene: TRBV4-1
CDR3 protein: CASSQTANTEAFF
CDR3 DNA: TGCGCCAGCAGCCAGACAGCAAACACTGAAGCTTTCTTT